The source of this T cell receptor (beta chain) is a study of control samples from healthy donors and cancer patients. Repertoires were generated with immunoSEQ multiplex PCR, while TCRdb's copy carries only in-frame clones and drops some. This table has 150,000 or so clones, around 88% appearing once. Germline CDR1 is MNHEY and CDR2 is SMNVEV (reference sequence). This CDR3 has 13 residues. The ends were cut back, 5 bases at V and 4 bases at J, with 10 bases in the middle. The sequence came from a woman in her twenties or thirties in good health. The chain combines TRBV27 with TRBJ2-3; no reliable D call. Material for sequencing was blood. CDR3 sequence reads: CASSHSGADTQYF. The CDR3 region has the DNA TGTGCCAGCAGTCACTCGGGCGCAGATACGCAGTATTTT.